A selection of T cell receptor beta chains follows, all from one sample in a study of shared clonotypes between healthy human individuals. Assay used: immunoSEQ multiplex PCR; TCRdb lists only in-frame clones, some missing. The sample records over 750,000 clones, 95% to 97% being singletons. The sequenced material came from naive CD8+ T cells sorted from blood. The receptors were gathered from a man aged 25 to 45 in good health. Each CDR3 is given with its conserved first and last residue. The order of the fields is clone size, V gene, D gene, J gene, CDR3 DNA, CDR3 protein. D genes are given only for firm matches. Size is stated for part of the rows, as once, few or many counts, or as a class when the clone is expanded.

size: .
V: TRBV10-2
D: TRBD1
J: TRBJ2-3
DNA: TGCGCCAGCAGGACAATCCGGGACAGGGGCACAGATACGCAGTATTTT
CDR3: CASRTIRDRGTDTQYF

size: .
V: TRBV11-2
D: .
J: TRBJ2-1
DNA: TGTGCCAGCAGCTTTAATGAGGGGATTAACAATGAGCAGTTCTTC
CDR3: CASSFNEGINNEQFF

size: .
V: TRBV7-9
D: .
J: TRBJ2-7
DNA: TGTGCCAGCAGCCCCGTGGACAGGGAGGGCGAGCAGTACTTC
CDR3: CASSPVDREGEQYF

size: .
V: TRBV5-4
D: .
J: TRBJ2-5
DNA: TGTGCCAGCAGCTCTAGGGTACTACGGGAAGAGACCCAGTACTTC
CDR3: CASSSRVLREETQYF

size: .
V: TRBV5-1
D: TRBD1
J: TRBJ2-3
DNA: TGCGCCAGCAGCCCCGGGACAGGCACAGATACGCAGTATTTT
CDR3: CASSPGTGTDTQYF

size: .
V: TRBV5-1
D: TRBD2
J: TRBJ2-7
DNA: TGCGCCAGCAGCTTGGTAGCGGGAGCTTCCTACGAGCAGTACTTC
CDR3: CASSLVAGASYEQYF

size: .
V: TRBV6-1
D: TRBD2
J: TRBJ2-7
DNA: TGTGCCAGCAGTGAACCGGGACTAGCGGGATTCTACGAGCAGTACTTC
CDR3: CASSEPGLAGFYEQYF

size: once
V: TRBV28
D: TRBD2
J: TRBJ2-3
DNA: TGTGCCAGCAGTTTCCTAGCGGGAGGGAGCACAGATACGCAGTATTTT
CDR3: CASSFLAGGSTDTQYF

size: .
V: TRBV7-3
D: TRBD2
J: TRBJ2-5
DNA: TGTGCCAGCAGCATGGGGACTAGCGGGAGAGAGACCCAGTACTTC
CDR3: CASSMGTSGRETQYF

size: .
V: TRBV2
D: .
J: TRBJ2-5
DNA: TGTGCCGGCAAAGAGAGAGTACAAGAGACCCAGTACTTC
CDR3: CAGKERVQETQYF

size: .
V: TRBV5-4
D: .
J: TRBJ1-2
DNA: TGTGCCAGCAGCTTGGCTAACATAGGGGATGGCTACACCTTC
CDR3: CASSLANIGDGYTF

size: once
V: TRBV14
D: TRBD1
J: TRBJ1-1
DNA: TGTGCCAGCAGCCAAGATTGGTTACACAGGGGTTCCAGGGAAGCTTTCTTT
CDR3: CASSQDWLHRGSREAFF

size: .
V: TRBV27
D: .
J: TRBJ2-1
DNA: TGTGCCAGCAGTTTATGGCAGTACAATGAGCAGTTCTTC
CDR3: CASSLWQYNEQFF

size: .
V: TRBV7-9
D: TRBD1
J: TRBJ1-4
DNA: TGTGCCAGCAGCCCAAGAGGGGGGACAGGGGTTCCTTCAGGAAAACTGTTTTTT
CDR3: CASSPRGGTGVPSGKLFF

size: .
V: TRBV29-1
D: TRBD1
J: TRBJ2-1
DNA: TGCAGCGTTGAAGGAGGACAGGCAAGCTCCTACAATGAGCAGTTCTTC
CDR3: CSVEGGQASSYNEQFF

size: .
V: TRBV29-1
D: .
J: TRBJ2-7
DNA: TGCAGCGCCGCGGGCGCGGAGCAGTACTTC
CDR3: CSAAGAEQYF

size: once
V: TRBV6-1
D: .
J: TRBJ2-7
DNA: TGTGCCAGCAGTGCTCGGGCGGTTCCTTACGAGCAGTACTTC
CDR3: CASSARAVPYEQYF

size: .
V: TRBV4-1
D: TRBD1
J: TRBJ2-7
DNA: TGCGCCAGCAGCCAAAAAAACAGGGGCTACGAGCAGTACTTC
CDR3: CASSQKNRGYEQYF

size: .
V: TRBV7-6
D: .
J: TRBJ2-1
DNA: TGTGCCAGCAGCCCTAACAGGGATGAGCAGTTCTTC
CDR3: CASSPNRDEQFF

size: .
V: TRBV19
D: TRBD1
J: TRBJ2-1
DNA: TGTGCCAGTAGTATAGATTGGACAGGGCGACTCTCCTACAATGAGCAGTTCTTC
CDR3: CASSIDWTGRLSYNEQFF

size: .
V: TRBV7-8
D: .
J: TRBJ2-2
DNA: TGTGCCAGCAGCTTAGGAGCCGGCGGGGAGCTGTTTTTT
CDR3: CASSLGAGGELFF

size: .
V: TRBV11-2
D: .
J: TRBJ2-6
DNA: TGTGCCAGCAGCTTAGGCCCCCTAGCTTCCTCTGGGGCCAACGTCCTGACTTTC
CDR3: CASSLGPLASSGANVLTF